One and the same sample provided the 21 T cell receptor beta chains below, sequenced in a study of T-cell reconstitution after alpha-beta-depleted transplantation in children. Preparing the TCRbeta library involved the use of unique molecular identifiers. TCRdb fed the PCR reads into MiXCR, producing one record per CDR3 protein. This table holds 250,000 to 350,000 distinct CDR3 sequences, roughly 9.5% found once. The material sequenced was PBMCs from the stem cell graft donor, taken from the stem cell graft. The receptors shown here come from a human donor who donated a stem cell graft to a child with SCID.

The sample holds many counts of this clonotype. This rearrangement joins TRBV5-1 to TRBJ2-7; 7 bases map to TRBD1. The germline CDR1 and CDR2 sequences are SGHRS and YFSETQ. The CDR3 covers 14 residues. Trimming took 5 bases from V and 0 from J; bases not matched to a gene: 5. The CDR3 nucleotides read TGCGCCAGCAGGCCGACAGGGAGCTCCTACGAGCAGTACTTC. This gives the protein CASRPTGSSYEQYF.

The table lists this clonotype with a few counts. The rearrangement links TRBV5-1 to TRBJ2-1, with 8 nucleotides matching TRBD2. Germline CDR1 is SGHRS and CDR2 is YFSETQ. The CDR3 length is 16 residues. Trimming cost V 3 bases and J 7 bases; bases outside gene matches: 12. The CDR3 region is CASSYPAGGPQNEQFF. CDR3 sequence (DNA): TGCGCCAGCAGCTACCCCGCGGGGGGCCCTCAGAATGAGCAGTTCTTC.

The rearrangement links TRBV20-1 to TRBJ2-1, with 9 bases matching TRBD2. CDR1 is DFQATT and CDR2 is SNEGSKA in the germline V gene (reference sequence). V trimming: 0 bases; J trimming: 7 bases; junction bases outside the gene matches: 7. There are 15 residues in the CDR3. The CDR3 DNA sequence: TGCAGTGCTAGAGATCCCTCGACTAGCGGTAATGAGCAGTTCTTC. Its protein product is CSARDPSTSGNEQFF.

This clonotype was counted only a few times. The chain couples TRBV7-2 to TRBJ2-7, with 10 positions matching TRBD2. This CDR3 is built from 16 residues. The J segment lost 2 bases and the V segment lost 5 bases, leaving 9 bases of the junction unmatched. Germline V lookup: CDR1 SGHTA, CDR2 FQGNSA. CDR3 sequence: CASSRGIAGGPYEQYF. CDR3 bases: TGTGCCAGCAGCCGAGGTATAGCGGGGGGCCCCTACGAGCAGTACTTC.

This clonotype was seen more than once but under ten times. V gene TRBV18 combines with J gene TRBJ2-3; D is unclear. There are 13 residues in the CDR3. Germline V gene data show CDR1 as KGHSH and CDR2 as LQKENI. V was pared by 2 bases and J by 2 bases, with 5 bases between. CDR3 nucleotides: TGTGCCAGCTCACCAACAGTCACAGATACGCAGTATTTT. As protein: CASSPTVTDTQYF.

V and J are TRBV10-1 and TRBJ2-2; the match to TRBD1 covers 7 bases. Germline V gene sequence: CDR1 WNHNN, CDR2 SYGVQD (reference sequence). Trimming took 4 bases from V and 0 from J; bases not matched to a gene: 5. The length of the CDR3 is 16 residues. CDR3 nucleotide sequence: TGCGCCAGCAGTGGTCCCGGGACAGCGAACACCGGGGAGCTGTTTTTT. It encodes CASSGPGTANTGELFF.

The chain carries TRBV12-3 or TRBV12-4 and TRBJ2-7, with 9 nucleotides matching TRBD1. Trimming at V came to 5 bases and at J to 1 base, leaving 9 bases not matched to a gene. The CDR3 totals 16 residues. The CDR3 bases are TGTGCCAGCAGTATTGGGGACAGGGCAACATCCTACGAGCAGTACTTC. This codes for CASSIGDRATSYEQYF.

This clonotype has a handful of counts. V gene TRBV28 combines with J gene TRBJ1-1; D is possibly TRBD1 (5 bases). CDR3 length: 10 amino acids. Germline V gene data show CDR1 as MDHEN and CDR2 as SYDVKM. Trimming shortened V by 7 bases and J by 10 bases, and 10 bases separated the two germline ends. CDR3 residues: CASNGGVAFF. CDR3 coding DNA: TGTGCCAGCAACGGGGGGGTAGCTTTCTTT.

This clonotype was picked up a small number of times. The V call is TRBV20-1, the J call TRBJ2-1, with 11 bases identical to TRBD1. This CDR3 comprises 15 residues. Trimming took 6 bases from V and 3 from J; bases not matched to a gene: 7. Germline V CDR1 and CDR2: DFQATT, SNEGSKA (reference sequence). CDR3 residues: CSARRDRGFYNEQFF. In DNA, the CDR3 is TGCAGTGCCAGAAGGGACAGGGGGTTCTACAATGAGCAGTTCTTC.

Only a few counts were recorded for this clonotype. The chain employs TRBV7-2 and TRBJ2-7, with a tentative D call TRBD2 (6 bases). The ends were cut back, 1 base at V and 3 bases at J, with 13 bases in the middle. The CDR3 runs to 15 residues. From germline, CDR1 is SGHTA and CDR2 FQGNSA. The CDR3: CASSLGQGGLYEQYF. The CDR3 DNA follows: TGTGCCAGCAGCTTAGGGCAGGGAGGTCTCTACGAGCAGTACTTC.

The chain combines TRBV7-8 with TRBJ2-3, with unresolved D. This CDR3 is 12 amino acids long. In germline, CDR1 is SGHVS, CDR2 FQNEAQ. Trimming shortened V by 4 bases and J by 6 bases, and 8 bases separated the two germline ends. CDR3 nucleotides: TGTGCCAGCAGCTCTCAATTCGATACGCAGTATTTT. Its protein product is CASSSQFDTQYF.

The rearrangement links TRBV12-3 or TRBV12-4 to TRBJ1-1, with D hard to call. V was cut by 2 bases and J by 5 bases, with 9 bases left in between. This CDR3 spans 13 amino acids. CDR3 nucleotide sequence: TGTGCCAGCAGTTTAACTGGGAAGACTGAAGCTTTCTTT. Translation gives CASSLTGKTEAFF.

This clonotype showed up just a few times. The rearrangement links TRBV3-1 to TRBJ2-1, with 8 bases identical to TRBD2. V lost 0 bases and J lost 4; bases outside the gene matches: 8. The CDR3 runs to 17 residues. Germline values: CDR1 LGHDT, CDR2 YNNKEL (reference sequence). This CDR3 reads CASSQDSGERTYNEQFF. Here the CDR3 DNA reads TGTGCCAGCAGCCAAGATAGCGGGGAGAGGACTTACAATGAGCAGTTCTTC.

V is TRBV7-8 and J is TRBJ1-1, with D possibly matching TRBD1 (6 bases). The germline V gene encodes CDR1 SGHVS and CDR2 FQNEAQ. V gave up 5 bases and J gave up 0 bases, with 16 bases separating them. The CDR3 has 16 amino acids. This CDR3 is CASSLGQSIMNTEAFF. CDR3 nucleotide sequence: TGTGCCAGCAGCCTCGGACAGAGTATAATGAACACTGAAGCTTTCTTT.

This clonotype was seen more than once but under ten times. CDR3 residues: CASSVLDRGDTGELFF. The CDR3 region has the DNA TGTGCCAGCAGTGTACTTGACAGGGGCGACACCGGGGAGCTGTTTTTT. The V and J genes are TRBV6-5 and TRBJ2-2, with 8 positions matching TRBD1. CDR1 is MNHEY, CDR2 SVGAGI, per germline. The trim removed 5 bases at V and 3 bases at J, leaving 8 bases unmatched. This CDR3 comprises 16 residues.

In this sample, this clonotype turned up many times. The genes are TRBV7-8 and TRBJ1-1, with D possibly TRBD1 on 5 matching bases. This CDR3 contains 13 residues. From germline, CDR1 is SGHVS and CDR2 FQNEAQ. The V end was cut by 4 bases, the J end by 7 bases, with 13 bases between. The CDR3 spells CASSSLTQGEAFF. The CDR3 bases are TGTGCCAGCAGCTCCTTAACCCAGGGTGAAGCTTTCTTT. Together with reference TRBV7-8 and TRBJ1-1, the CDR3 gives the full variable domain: GAGVSQSPRYKVAKRGQDVALRCDPISGHVSLFWYQQALGQGPEFLTYFQNEAQLDKSGLPSDRFFAERPEGSVSTLKIQRTQQEDSAVYLCASSSLTQGEAFFGQGTRLTVV.

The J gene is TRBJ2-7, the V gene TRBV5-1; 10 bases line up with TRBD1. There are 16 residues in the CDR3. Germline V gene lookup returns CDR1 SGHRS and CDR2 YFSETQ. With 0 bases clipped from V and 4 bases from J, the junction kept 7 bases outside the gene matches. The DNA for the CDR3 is TGCGCCAGCAGCTTGGGGTCGGGACAGGGGACATACGAGCAGTACTTC. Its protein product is CASSLGSGQGTYEQYF.

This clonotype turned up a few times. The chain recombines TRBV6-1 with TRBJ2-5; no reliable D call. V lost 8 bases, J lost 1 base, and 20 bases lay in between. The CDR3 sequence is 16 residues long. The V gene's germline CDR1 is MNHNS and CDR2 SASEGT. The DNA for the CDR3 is TGTGCCAGCGCGCCCAACTGGGGTGAGCTCCAAGAGACCCAGTACTTC. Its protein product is CASAPNWGELQETQYF.

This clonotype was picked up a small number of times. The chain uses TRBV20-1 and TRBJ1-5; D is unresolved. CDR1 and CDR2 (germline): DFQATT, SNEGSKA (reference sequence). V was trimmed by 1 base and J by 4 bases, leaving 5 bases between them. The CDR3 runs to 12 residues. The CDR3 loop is CSARVPNQPQHF. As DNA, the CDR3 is TGCAGTGCTAGAGTGCCGAATCAGCCCCAGCATTTT.

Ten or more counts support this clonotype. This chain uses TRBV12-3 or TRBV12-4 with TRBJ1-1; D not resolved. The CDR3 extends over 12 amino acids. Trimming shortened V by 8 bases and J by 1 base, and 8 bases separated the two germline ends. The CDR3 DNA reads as TGTGCCAGCGGGCAGGAGAACACTGAAGCTTTCTTT. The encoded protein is CASGQENTEAFF.

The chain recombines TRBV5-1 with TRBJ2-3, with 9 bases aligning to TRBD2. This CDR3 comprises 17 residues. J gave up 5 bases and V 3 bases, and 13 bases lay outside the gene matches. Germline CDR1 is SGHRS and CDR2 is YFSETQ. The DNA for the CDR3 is TGCGCCAGCAGCTCCCCCCTCGGAGCGGGAGGAGGAGATACGCAGTATTTT. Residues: CASSSPLGAGGGDTQYF.